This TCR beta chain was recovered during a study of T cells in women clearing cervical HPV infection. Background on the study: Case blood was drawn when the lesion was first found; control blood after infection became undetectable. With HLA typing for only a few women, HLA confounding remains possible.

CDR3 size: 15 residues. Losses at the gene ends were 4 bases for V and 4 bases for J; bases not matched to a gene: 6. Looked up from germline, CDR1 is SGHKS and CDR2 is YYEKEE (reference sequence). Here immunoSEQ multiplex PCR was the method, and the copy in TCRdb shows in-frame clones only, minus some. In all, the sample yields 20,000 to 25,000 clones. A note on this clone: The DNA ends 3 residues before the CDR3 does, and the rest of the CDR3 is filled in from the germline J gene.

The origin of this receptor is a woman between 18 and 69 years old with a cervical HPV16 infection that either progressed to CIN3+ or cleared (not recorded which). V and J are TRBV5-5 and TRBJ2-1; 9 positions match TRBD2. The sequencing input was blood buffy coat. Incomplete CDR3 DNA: TGTGCCAGCAGCCAACGACTAGCGGAATACAATGAG. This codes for CASSQRLAEYNE. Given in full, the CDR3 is CASSQRLAEYNEQFF.